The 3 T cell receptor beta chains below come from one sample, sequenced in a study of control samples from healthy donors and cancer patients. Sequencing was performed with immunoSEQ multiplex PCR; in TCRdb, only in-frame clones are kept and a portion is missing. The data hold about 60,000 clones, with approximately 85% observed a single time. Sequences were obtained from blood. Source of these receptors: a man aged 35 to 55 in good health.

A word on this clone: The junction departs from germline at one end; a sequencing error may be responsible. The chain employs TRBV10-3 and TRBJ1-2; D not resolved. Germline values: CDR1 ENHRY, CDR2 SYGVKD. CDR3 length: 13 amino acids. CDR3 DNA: TGTGCCATCAGTGAGTCGGGCTTGTCCAGTAAATCCTTC. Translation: CAISESGLSSKSF.

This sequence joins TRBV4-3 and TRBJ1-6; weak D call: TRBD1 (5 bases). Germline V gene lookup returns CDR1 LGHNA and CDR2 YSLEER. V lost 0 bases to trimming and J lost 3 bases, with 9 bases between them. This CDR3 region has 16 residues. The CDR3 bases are TGCGCCAGCAGCCAAGAAACAGGCCTCTATAATTCACCCCTCCACTTT. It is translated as CASSQETGLYNSPLHF.

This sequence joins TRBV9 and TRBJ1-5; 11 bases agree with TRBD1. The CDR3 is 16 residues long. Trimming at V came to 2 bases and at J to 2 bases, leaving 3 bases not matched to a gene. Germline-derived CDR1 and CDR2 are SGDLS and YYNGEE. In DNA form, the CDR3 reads TGTGCCAGCAGCGTGGGGGGACAGGGGGGCAATCAGCCCCAGCATTTT. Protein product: CASSVGGQGGNQPQHF. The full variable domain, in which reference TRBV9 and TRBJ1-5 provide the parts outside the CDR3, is DSGVTQTPKHLITATGQRVTLRCSPRSGDLSVYWYQQSLDQGLQFLIQYYNGEERAKGNILERFSAQQFPDLHSELNLSSLELGDSALYFCASSVGGQGGNQPQHFGDGTRLSIL.